The 16 T cell receptor beta chains below come from one sample, sequenced in a study of cytomegalovirus exposure and HLA in healthy donors. PCR amplification relied on 60 Vbeta primers (plus 13 Jbeta primers). Method: immunoSEQ multiplex PCR; TCRdb's copy keeps in-frame clones and lacks some. The sample shows about 160,000 clones, 70% to 80% of them seen only once. Sequencing was carried out using PBMCs. The receptors originated from a man younger than 35 in good health and CMV-seropositive.

The rearrangement links TRBV5-4 to TRBJ1-1; no clear D. Germline CDR1 SGHNT, CDR2 YYREEE (reference sequence). This CDR3 is built from 14 residues. Trimming shortened V by 1 base and J by 0 bases, and 7 bases separated the two germline ends. CDR3 in DNA: TGTGCCAGCAGCTTGAGCTATTTGAACACTGAAGCTTTCTTT. Translation gives CASSLSYLNTEAFF. The full variable domain, rest sourced from reference TRBV5-4 and TRBJ1-1, is ETGVTQSPTHLIKTRGQQVTLRCSSQSGHNTVSWYQQALGQGPQFIFQYYREEENGRGNFPPRFSGLQFPNYSSELNVNALELDDSALYLCASSLSYLNTEAFFGQGTRLTVV.

This chain uses TRBV30 with TRBJ1-5; no clear D. Germline CDR1 is GTSNPN and CDR2 is SVGIG (reference sequence). CDR3 length: 14 amino acids. Trimming removed 1 base at V and 1 base at J, with 8 bases between. The CDR3 loop reads CAWSGLASNQPQHF. The CDR3 DNA reads TGTGCCTGGAGTGGACTTGCGAGCAATCAGCCCCAGCATTTT.

This chain links TRBV15 with TRBJ1-1; a weak D match, TRBD1 (5 bases). V shed 2 bases and J shed 1 base, with 11 bases lying between them. The CDR3 contains 15 residues. Germline V gene sequence: CDR1 LNHNV, CDR2 YYDKDF (reference sequence). The chain's CDR3 is CATSRKNQGNTEAFF. DNA for the CDR3: TGTGCCACCAGCAGAAAAAATCAGGGGAACACTGAAGCTTTCTTT.

This chain uses TRBV5-5 with TRBJ2-3, with 8 bases fitting TRBD2. CDR3 length equals 17 residues. V was pared by 0 bases and J by 14 bases, with 20 bases of the junction left unmatched. Germline CDR1 reads SGHKS; CDR2 reads YYEKEE (reference sequence). CDR3 DNA sequence: TGTGCCAGCAGCTTGGCCGGGAGTAGCGGGAATACAGATACGGGGTATTTT. Translation gives CASSLAGSSGNTDTGYF.

This clone was seen a few times. V gene TRBV11-2 combines with J gene TRBJ1-1; tentatively, D is TRBD1 (6 bases). Germline loops: CDR1 SGHAT, CDR2 FQNNGV. Trimming shortened V by 3 bases and J by 5 bases, and 7 bases separated the two germline ends. CDR3 size: 12 residues. CDR3 nucleotides: TGTGCCAGCAGCTTCACAGGGACTGAAGCTTTCTTT. This gives the protein CASSFTGTEAFF.

V usage is TRBV11-1 and J usage is TRBJ2-1; tentatively, D is TRBD1 (6 bases). Germline V gene sequence: CDR1 SGHAT, CDR2 FQDESV (reference sequence). Trimming shortened V by 6 bases and J by 9 bases, and 12 bases separated the two germline ends. There are 12 residues in the CDR3. CDR3 coding DNA: TGTGCCAGCAGGTATGGGGGCGGTGAGCAGTTCTTC. It codes for CASRYGGGEQFF.

This clone was seen only a few times. This chain joins TRBV7-2 and TRBJ1-2; 8 bases map to TRBD1. This CDR3 comprises 17 residues. Germline V gene lookup returns CDR1 SGHTA and CDR2 FQGNSA. V dropped 1 base and J dropped 4; count of bases not matched to a gene: 11. CDR3 amino acids: CASSLGAGGVLGYGYTF. As DNA, the CDR3 is TGTGCCAGCAGCTTAGGGGCAGGGGGCGTTCTAGGCTATGGCTACACCTTC.

V usage is TRBV7-3 and J usage is TRBJ2-1; D is perhaps TRBD1 (5 bases). This CDR3 comprises 13 residues. The V end lost 4 bases, the J end lost 5 bases, and 9 bases lay between the germline ends. Germline CDR1 SGHTA, CDR2 FQGTGA. CDR3 protein: CASSSDTNNEQFF. In DNA form, the CDR3 reads TGTGCCAGCAGCTCGGACACTAACAATGAGCAGTTCTTC.

V and J are TRBV7-2 and TRBJ1-2, with D uncertain. This CDR3 region has 15 residues. Germline CDR1 SGHTA, CDR2 FQGNSA. Trimming took off 3 bases at V and 0 bases at J, with 11 bases between the two ends. CDR3 nucleotide sequence: TGTGCCAGCAGCTTTGGCATGGCTGCTAACTATGGCTACACCTTC. Residues: CASSFGMAANYGYTF.

This clone was seen more than once but under ten times. The rearrangement joins TRBV4-1 to TRBJ1-5, with D possibly TRBD1 on 5 matching bases. V shed 3 bases and J shed 2 bases, with 11 bases lying between them. Per germline, CDR1 MGHRA and CDR2 YSYEKL. The CDR3 has 15 residues. CDR3 loop: CASSQTVGGNQPQHF. CDR3 DNA: TGCGCCAGCAGCCAGACAGTGGGCGGCAATCAGCCCCAGCATTTT.

The rearrangement uses TRBV6-6 and TRBJ1-5; D gene unclear. Trimming took off 6 bases at V and 9 bases at J, with 15 bases between the two ends. Germline V lookup: CDR1 MNHNY, CDR2 SVGAGI (reference sequence). CDR3 size: 13 residues. CDR3 DNA: TGTGCCAGCAGCCGGGGTCGAGACTGGCCCCAGCATTTT. It yields the protein CASSRGRDWPQHF.

This clone appeared a few times. The genes are TRBV6-1 and TRBJ1-5, with D perhaps TRBD1 (5 bases). Germline lookup yields CDR1 MNHNS and CDR2 SASEGT. The CDR3 contains 14 residues. The germline V and J ends were trimmed by 9 bases and 0 bases, with 12 bases remaining between them. The CDR3 sequence is CASSGGYSNQPQHF. CDR3 DNA sequence: TGTGCCAGTTCCGGGGGTTATAGCAATCAGCCCCAGCATTTT.

This chain links TRBV15 with TRBJ2-5; tentatively, D is TRBD1 (6 bases). Trimming stripped 5 bases from V and 4 bases from J, with 26 bases between. The CDR3 has 18 amino acids. CDR1 and CDR2 (germline): LNHNV, YYDKDF (reference sequence). The CDR3 spells CATSSNVRTVAPGETQYF. Here the CDR3 DNA reads TGTGCCACCAGCTCTAATGTCAGGACAGTAGCGCCCGGAGAGACCCAGTACTTC. Full variable domain (outside the CDR3, taken from reference TRBV15 and TRBJ2-5): DAMVIQNPRYQVTQFGKPVTLSCSQTLNHNVMYWYQQKSSQAPKLLFHYYDKDFNNEADTPDNFQSRRPNTSFCFLDIRSPGLGDTAMYLCATSSNVRTVAPGETQYFGPGTRLLVL.

The CDR3 here is CASSPPGRDRSTEAFF. The CDR3 DNA follows: TGTGCCAGCTCACCACCGGGAAGGGACAGGAGCACTGAAGCTTTCTTT. The chain combines TRBV18 with TRBJ1-1; TRBD1 matches at 8 bases. Per the germline V gene, CDR1 is KGHSH and CDR2 is LQKENI. V was pared by 0 bases and J by 4 bases, with 7 bases of the junction left unmatched. The CDR3 loop spans 16 amino acids. Full variable domain (outside the CDR3, taken from reference TRBV18 and TRBJ1-1): NAGVMQNPRHLVRRRGQEARLRCSPMKGHSHVYWYRQLPEEGLKFMVYLQKENIIDESGMPKERFSAEFPKEGPSILRIQQVVRGDSAAYFCASSPPGRDRSTEAFFGQGTRLTVV.

This clone was seen a few times. The chain employs TRBV27 and TRBJ2-7; D may be TRBD2 (6 bases). Germline CDR1 MNHEY, CDR2 SMNVEV (reference sequence). The CDR3 extends over 14 amino acids. Trimming removed 2 bases at V and 5 bases at J, with 13 bases between. The CDR3 loop reads CASSLVGGMDEQYF. The DNA of the CDR3 is TGTGCCAGCAGTTTAGTGGGCGGGATGGACGAGCAGTACTTC.

The V and J genes are TRBV10-2 and TRBJ2-1, with 13 positions matching TRBD2. Germline V gives CDR1 WSHSY, CDR2 SAAADI. J gave up 5 bases and V 4 bases, and 5 bases lay outside the gene matches. The CDR3 loop spans 16 amino acids. The CDR3 bases are TGCGCCAGCAGTGTTTCCGGGACTAGCGGGAACAATGAGCAGTTCTTC. Protein product: CASSVSGTSGNNEQFF.